This TCR beta chain was observed in a study of siplizumab effects on memory and regulatory T cells (dated by TCRdb to the late 2010s). Describing the broader study: The study examined how the anti-CD2 antibody siplizumab affects alloreactive T-cell subsets in allogeneic mixed lymphocyte reactions built from human PBMCs.

As concerns this clone: Its antigen specificity is not known. No quality values exist for individual bases; no much larger clone is one base distant.

Receptor libraries were prepared by the immunoSEQ multiplex PCR assay. Each sample had some 10^5 TCR templates assayed by the deep sequencing platform. Genomic DNA extracted from sorted T cells was used for TCRbeta CDR3 sequencing. As for the authors' bioinformatics: The R programming language was used for clonal analysis of the TCRbeta CDR3 data. Alloreactive CD4+ and CD8+ clones were identified by comparing unstimulated samples to CFSE-low samples taken after the reaction. By matching sequences to the repertoires of sorted unstimulated Treg and non-Treg cells, each alloreactive CD4+ clone was assigned a regulatory or non-regulatory origin. The source is immuneACCESS, and TCRdb retained only in-frame sequences with V and J called. Part of the clones is not carried over; for the studies checked, unresolved V genes explain less than half of this, and the remainder is unexplained. V, J and clone size were drawn from that table, and D and trimming were deduced from the DNA. This sample lists fewer than 70,000 clones; around nine tenths were detected once. The ten top clones hold over 1.5% of the sample.

Paper-wide results and their limitations: The suppressive function of proliferating Tregs from siplizumab cultures was not functionally confirmed. Roughly 80-97% of proliferating CD4+ or CD8+ clones could not be assigned a naive or memory phenotype. Sequences below about 10^-5 frequency were poorly captured, so only a minor fraction of alloreactive clones could be mapped to unstimulated subsets. Among mappable alloreactive CD4+ clones, the Treg-derived fraction averaged about 75% with siplizumab versus around 29% in control reactions. Siplizumab significantly lowered the cumulative frequency of alloreactive sequences that could be traced to unstimulated CD4+ memory T cells. Greater diversity appeared to be present in unstimulated naive T cells than in memory T cells, and a substantial contribution to the alloresponse seemed to be made by naive cells.

The CDR3 runs 13 amino acids, cysteine and phenylalanine included. Only the CDR3 part of the read is kept: 39 bases, read in frame from the first base. CDR1 and CDR2, per the germline V gene, are MNHNS and SASEGT. Deletion took 6 bases off V and 3 bases off J, with a span of 12 bases between the germline ends. TCRbeta CDR3 sequencing was performed on sorted unstimulated T cells and on proliferating T cells recovered from mixed lymphocyte reactions. Fresh whole blood from fewer than 12 HLA-typed healthy donors was used to isolate PBMCs. Unstimulated CD4+ regulatory T cells were FACS-sorted to map the origin of alloreactive clones.

Recombination connected TRBV6-1 to TRBJ2-7; no confident D gene assignment can be made. The sample taken for sequencing was Tregs sorted from blood. The source of this sequence is a human donor in good health. The CDR3 has the sequence CASRKEAFYEQYF. The DNA sequence is as follows: TGTGCCAGCAGGAAGGAAGCGTTCTACGAGCAGTACTTC.